Here is one TCR beta chain with its context. CDR3 length equals 16 residues. V gave up 5 bases and J gave up 7 bases; unmatched junction bases: 9. Germline values: CDR1 SGHTA, CDR2 FQGTGA. MiXCR, run by TCRdb on the 5' RACE reads, gives a single entry per CDR3 protein. The table includes 540,000 or so distinct CDR3 sequences, 20% to 25% detected once. The data were taken from a study of identical twins. The sample was also linked to a second study, of yellow fever vaccine responses in identical twins.

This receptor was obtained from a woman aged 18-29 years in good health. The V gene is TRBV7-3, the J gene TRBJ2-1, with TRBD2 identical over 12 bases. The sequenced material came from CD4+ T cells sorted from blood. CDR3 sequence reads: CASSTSGTSGWNEQFF. The CDR3 DNA reads TGTGCCAGCAGCACCTCCGGGACTAGCGGGTGGAATGAGCAGTTCTTC.